This note documents a single TCR beta chain sequence. This sample is part of a study of radiation and T cells in renal cell carcinoma. Germline lookup yields CDR1 SGDLS and CDR2 YYNGEE. V gave up 0 bases and J gave up 1 base, with 10 bases separating them. The CDR3 is 15 residues long. Repertoires were generated with immunoSEQ multiplex PCR, while TCRdb's copy carries only in-frame clones and drops some. Among roughly 120,000 clones listed, 82% were seen once. Time point meaning: baseline pretreatment blood. Sample treatment: 15 Gy SBRT to primary tumor, nephrectomy 4 weeks later. This sequence joins TRBV9 and TRBJ1-1; D gene unclear. Sequences were derived from blood, sampled from a patient whose treatment included radiotherapy and nephrectomy. This TCR was sampled from a woman between 55 and 75 years old with renal cell carcinoma. The CDR3 protein is CASSVDIGTNTEAFF. The CDR3 DNA reads as TGTGCCAGCAGCGTAGATATAGGAACGAACACTGAAGCTTTCTTT.